This TCR beta chain was sequenced for a study of T-cell memory formation after mild COVID-19. Study details: TCR clusters largely stayed donor specific.

This clonotype was found many times. Germline values: CDR1 MNHNY, CDR2 SVGAGI (reference sequence). The CDR3 runs 16 residues. J lost 3 bases, V lost 6 bases, and 10 bases had no gene match. TCRdb re-called the 5' RACE reads through MiXCR, storing one row per CDR3 protein. The repertoire holds approximately 150,000 distinct CDR3 sequences, with about 5.5% as singletons. The chain uses TRBV6-6 and TRBJ1-4, with 7 bases identical to TRBD1. The clonotype comes from an adult woman who had mild COVID-19 (a few samples of this study predate the infection). Cell type and time point are not known. Sequencing was carried out using PBMCs or a T cell subset sorted from them (not recorded which). The CDR3 spells CASRLTGLWSNEKLFF. CDR3 DNA: TGTGCCAGCAGATTGACAGGGTTATGGTCTAATGAAAAACTGTTTTTT.